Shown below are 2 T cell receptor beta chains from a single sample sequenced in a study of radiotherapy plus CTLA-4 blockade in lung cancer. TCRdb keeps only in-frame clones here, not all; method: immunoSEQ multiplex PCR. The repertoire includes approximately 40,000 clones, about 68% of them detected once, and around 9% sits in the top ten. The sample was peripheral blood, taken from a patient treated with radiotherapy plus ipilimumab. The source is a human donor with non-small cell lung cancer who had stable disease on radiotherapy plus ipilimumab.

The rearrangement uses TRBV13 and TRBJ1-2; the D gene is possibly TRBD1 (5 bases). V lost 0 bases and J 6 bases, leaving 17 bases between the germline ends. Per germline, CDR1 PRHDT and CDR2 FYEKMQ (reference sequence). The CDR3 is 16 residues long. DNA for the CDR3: TGTGCCAGCAGCTTAGGTCGGGGGTTGGCCCGTGATGGCTACACCTTC. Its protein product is CASSLGRGLARDGYTF.

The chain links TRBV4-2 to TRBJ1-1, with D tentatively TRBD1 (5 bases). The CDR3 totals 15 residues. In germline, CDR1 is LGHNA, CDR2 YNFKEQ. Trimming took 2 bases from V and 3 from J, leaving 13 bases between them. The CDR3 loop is CASSQSLGRDTEAFF. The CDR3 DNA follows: TGTGCCAGCAGCCAATCATTGGGCAGGGACACTGAAGCTTTCTTT.